This T cell receptor (beta chain) came from a study of shared clonotypes between healthy human individuals. CDR3 length: 13 residues. The germline gives CDR1 MNHEY, CDR2 SMNVEV (reference sequence). With 0 bases removed from V and 2 bases from J, the gap between germline ends came to 4 bases. Data came from immunoSEQ multiplex PCR; TCRdb stores just in-frame clones and leaves some out. The profile shows hundreds of thousands of clones, 90% to 96% of them singletons. Sequencing used naive CD4+ T cells sorted from blood. The sample's subset: CD45RA+ positively selected. The sequence was obtained from a woman under 40 in good health. The J gene is TRBJ2-5, the V gene TRBV27; D gene uncertain. CDR3 amino acids: CASSLSRQETQYF. In nucleotides, the CDR3 is TGTGCCAGCAGTTTATCTCGGCAAGAGACCCAGTACTTC.